This T cell receptor beta chain was identified in a study of blood T cells in healthy people across ages. CDR1 ENHRY and CDR2 SYGVKD come from the germline V gene. The CDR3 is 16 amino acids. This clonotype was picked up a small number of times. One end of the junction does not line up with germline, which may come from a read error. Primed by a sample-barcoded 5' primer and a J-beta primer mix, a second PCR proceeded for about 6 to 11 cycles. A template-switch adaptor that had 12 random nucleotides put a tag on each cDNA molecule. TCRdb re-analysed the 5' RACE reads in MiXCR, keeping a single row per CDR3 protein. The sample yields hundreds of thousands of distinct CDR3 sequences, less than 35% seen once.

The J gene is TRBJ2-2, the V gene TRBV10-3, with 7 bases matching TRBD1. The sample comprised blood. The sequence derives from a woman older than 75 in good health. The CDR3 sequence is CAISESSGQDPGERFF. DNA for the CDR3: TGTGCCATCAGTGAATCCTCCGGACAGGACCCCGGGGAGCGGTTTTTT.